The 10 T cell receptor beta chains presented below share a single source sample, sequenced in a study of CD8 T cells in Susac syndrome. With random hexamers, roughly 0.45 to 1 ug RNA was reverse transcribed. TCRdb fed the immunoSEQ multiplex PCR reads into MiXCR, producing one record per CDR3 protein. The sample holds approximately 160,000 distinct CDR3 sequences, about 90% seen once. The sample consisted of CD4+ T cells from PBMCs. These receptors originate from a human donor in good health.

The chain carries TRBV11-2 and TRBJ2-3; D is unclear. V shed 1 base and J shed 6 bases, with 8 bases lying between them. This CDR3 has 13 residues. CDR1 is SGHAT and CDR2 is FQNNGV in the germline V gene. CDR3 bases: TGTGCCAGCAGCTTAGTCGTCTCCGATACGCAGTATTTT. This translates into CASSLVVSDTQYF.

This clonotype was picked up one time. This rearrangement joins TRBV6-8 to TRBJ2-7, with D perhaps assigned TRBD1 or TRBD2 (5 bases each). CDR1 and CDR2 (germline): MNHGY, SAAAGT. Trimming removed 6 bases from V and 2 bases from J, with 17 bases in between. The CDR3 totals 15 residues. CDR3 residues: CASRNEGRRAYEQYF. CDR3 in DNA: TGTGCCAGCAGAAATGAGGGGCGTAGGGCCTACGAGCAGTACTTC.

V usage is TRBV7-2 and J usage is TRBJ1-2; 7 positions agree with TRBD1. There are 15 residues in the CDR3. After removal of 5 bases from V and 5 bases from J, the junction contained 11 bases not matched to a gene. Looked up from germline, CDR1 is SGHTA and CDR2 is FQGNSA. The CDR3 spells CASSGPRDRLYGYTF. DNA of the CDR3: TGTGCCAGCAGCGGGCCCCGGGACAGATTGTATGGCTACACCTTC.

The rearrangement uses TRBV19 and TRBJ1-1; the D is unclear. Germline CDR1 LNHDA, CDR2 SQIVND (reference sequence). CDR3 length: 14 amino acids. Trimming stripped 3 bases from V and 4 bases from J, with 12 bases between. CDR3 in DNA: TGTGCCAGTAGTATGCCCGGGCGGGGCACTGAAGCTTTCTTT. Translated: CASSMPGRGTEAFF.

The chain combines TRBV4-1 with TRBJ2-7; D uncertain. CDR3 length equals 16 residues. Germline CDR1 reads MGHRA; CDR2 reads YSYEKL. Deletions cut 1 base from V and 2 bases from J, with 15 bases between. CDR3 nucleotides: TGCGCCAGCAGCCAAGGTTACGGTAGACCTACCTACGAGCAGTACTTC. This codes for CASSQGYGRPTYEQYF.

This chain links TRBV5-1 with TRBJ1-1; tentative D call: TRBD1 (5 bases). Germline V lookup: CDR1 SGHRS, CDR2 YFSETQ. V lost 3 bases, J lost 8 bases, and 14 bases lay in between. This CDR3 has 13 amino acids. The CDR3 coding sequence is TGCGCCAGCAGCTGGGAGAGGGGACGGGAAGCTTTCTTT. Amino acids: CASSWERGREAFF.

Here the CDR3 reads CASSLGLVGTGELFF. In nucleotides, the CDR3 is TGTGCCAGCAGCTTGGGGCTAGTAGGGACCGGGGAGCTGTTTTTT. This chain connects TRBV5-6 to TRBJ2-2; no clear D gene. V was clipped by 0 bases and J by 5 bases, with 11 bases between them. The V gene's germline CDR1 is SGHDT and CDR2 YYEEEE. The length of the CDR3 is 15 residues. The entire variable domain, with the rest obtained from reference TRBV5-6 and TRBJ2-2, is as follows: DAGVTQSPTHLIKTRGQQVTLRCSPKSGHDTVSWYQQALGQGPQFIFQYYEEEERQRGNFPDRFSGHQFPNYSSELNVNALLLGDSALYLCASSLGLVGTGELFFGEGSRLTVL.

The V gene is TRBV18, the J gene TRBJ2-7; TRBD2 is a possible D gene (5 bases). Looked up from germline, CDR1 is KGHSH and CDR2 is LQKENI. V lost 3 bases and J 3 bases, leaving 15 bases between the germline ends. The length of the CDR3 is 15 residues. The CDR3 nucleotides read TGTGCCAGCTCACCGTCGCCACTAGTGTTCTACGAGCAGTACTTC. It yields the protein CASSPSPLVFYEQYF.

The CDR3: CSVEVRRRAHEQYF. The CDR3 region has the DNA TGCAGCGTTGAAGTGAGGCGGAGGGCCCACGAGCAGTACTTC. The chain is built from TRBV29-1 and TRBJ2-7; a possible D gene is TRBD2 (6 bases). V was pared by 1 base and J by 5 bases, with 15 bases between. CDR3 length: 14 amino acids. Germline V gene sequence: CDR1 SQVTM, CDR2 ANQGSEA.

V and J are TRBV29-1 and TRBJ2-3; D is ambiguous. CDR1 and CDR2 (germline): SQVTM, ANQGSEA. V gave up 7 bases and J gave up 2 bases, with 10 bases separating them. The CDR3 is made up of 12 amino acids. DNA for the CDR3: TGCAGCGCCCCGACTTTCACAGATACGCAGTATTTT. Translation: CSAPTFTDTQYF.